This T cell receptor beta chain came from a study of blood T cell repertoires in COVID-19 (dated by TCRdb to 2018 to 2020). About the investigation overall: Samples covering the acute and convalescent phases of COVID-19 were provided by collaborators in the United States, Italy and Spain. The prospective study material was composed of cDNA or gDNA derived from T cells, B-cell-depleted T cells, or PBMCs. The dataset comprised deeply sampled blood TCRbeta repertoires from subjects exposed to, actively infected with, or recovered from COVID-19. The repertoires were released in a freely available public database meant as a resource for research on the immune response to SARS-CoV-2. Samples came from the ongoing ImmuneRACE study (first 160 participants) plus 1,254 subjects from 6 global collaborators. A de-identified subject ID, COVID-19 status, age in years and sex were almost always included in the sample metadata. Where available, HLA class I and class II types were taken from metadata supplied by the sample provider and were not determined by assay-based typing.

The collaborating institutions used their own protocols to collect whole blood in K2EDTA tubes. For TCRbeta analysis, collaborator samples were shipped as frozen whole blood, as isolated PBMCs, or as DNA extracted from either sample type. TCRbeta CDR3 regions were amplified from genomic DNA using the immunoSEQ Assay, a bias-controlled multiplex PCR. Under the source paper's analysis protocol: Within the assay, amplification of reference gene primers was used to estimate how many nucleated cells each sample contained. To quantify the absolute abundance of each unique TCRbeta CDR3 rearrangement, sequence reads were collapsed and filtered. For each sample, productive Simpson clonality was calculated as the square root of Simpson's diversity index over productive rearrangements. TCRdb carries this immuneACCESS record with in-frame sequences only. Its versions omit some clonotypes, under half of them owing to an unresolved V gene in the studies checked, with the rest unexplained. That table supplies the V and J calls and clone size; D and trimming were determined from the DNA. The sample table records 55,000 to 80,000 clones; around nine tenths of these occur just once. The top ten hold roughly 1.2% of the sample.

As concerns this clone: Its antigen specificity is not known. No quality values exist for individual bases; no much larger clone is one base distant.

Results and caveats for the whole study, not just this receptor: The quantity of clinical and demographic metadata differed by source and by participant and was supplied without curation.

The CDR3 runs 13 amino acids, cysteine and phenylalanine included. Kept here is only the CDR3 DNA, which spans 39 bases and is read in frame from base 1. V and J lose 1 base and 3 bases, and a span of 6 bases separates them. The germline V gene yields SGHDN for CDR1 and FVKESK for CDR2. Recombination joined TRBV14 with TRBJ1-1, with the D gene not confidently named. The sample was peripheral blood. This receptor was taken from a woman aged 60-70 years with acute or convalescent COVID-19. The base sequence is TGTGCCAGCAGCCAAGGGAGGGACACTGAAGCTTTCTTT. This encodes CASSQGRDTEAFF.